This T cell receptor (beta chain) was recorded in a study of neoadjuvant nivolumab and ipilimumab in lung cancer. A remark on this clone: The antigen remains unidentified.

The study's findings and limits: TCR richness and clonality were higher in tumors than adjacent uninvolved lung.

Generated by immunoSEQ multiplex PCR, the TCRdb table keeps only in-frame clones and is missing some. Of 26,000 or so clones in the sample, 83% were seen once. The germline V and J ends were trimmed by 1 base and 0 bases, with 13 bases remaining between them. The CDR3 covers 17 residues. Germline loops: CDR1 SGHVT, CDR2 SQSDAQ. This chain joins TRBV7-4 and TRBJ1-5; D remains ambiguous. This specimen consisted of tumor tissue, obtained after neoadjuvant nivolumab, alone or with ipilimumab, at or shortly before surgery. This clonotype was obtained from an adult with non-small cell lung cancer. CDR3 in DNA: TGTGCCAGCAGCTTAGTACGGCTGGAGTATAGCAATCAGCCCCAGCATTTT. Translation gives CASSLVRLEYSNQPQHF.